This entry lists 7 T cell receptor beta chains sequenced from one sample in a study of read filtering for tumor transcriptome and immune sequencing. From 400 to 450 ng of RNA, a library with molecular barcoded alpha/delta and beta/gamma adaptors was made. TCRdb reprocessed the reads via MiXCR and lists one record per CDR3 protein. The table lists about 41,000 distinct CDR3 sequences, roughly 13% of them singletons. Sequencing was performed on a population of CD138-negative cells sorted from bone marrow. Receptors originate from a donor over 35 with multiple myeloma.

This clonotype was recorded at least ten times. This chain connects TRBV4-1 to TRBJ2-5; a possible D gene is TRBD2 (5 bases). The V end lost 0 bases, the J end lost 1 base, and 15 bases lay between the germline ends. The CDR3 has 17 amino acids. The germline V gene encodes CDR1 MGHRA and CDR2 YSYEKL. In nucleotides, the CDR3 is TGCGCCAGCAGCCAAGATCCCAGCGGCGGCTTCCAAGAGACCCAGTACTTC. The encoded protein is CASSQDPSGGFQETQYF.

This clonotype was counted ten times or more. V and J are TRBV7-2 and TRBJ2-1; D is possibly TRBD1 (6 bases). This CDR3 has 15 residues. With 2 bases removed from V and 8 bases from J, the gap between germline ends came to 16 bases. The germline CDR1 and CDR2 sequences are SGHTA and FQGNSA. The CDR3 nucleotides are TGTGCCAGCAGCTTATCAGGGGCCTTTGGCCATGAGCAGTTCTTC. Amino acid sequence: CASSLSGAFGHEQFF. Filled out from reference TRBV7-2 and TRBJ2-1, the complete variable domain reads GAGVSQSPSNKVTEKGKDVELRCDPISGHTALYWYRQSLGQGLEFLIYFQGNSAPDKSGLPSDRFSAERTGGSVSTLTIQRTQQEDSAVYLCASSLSGAFGHEQFFGPGTRLTVL.

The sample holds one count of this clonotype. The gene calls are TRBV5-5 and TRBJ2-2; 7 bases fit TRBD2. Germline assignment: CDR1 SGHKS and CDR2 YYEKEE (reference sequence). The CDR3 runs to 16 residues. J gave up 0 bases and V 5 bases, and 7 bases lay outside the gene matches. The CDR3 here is CASSFLAGANTGELFF. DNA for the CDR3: TGTGCCAGCAGTTTTCTGGCGGGAGCGAACACCGGGGAGCTGTTTTTT.

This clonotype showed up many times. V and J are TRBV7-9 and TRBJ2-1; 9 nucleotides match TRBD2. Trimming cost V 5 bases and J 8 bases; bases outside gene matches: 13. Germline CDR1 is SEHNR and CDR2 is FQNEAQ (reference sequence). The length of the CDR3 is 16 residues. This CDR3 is CASSQTGTSRGDEQFF. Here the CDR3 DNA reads TGTGCCAGCAGCCAAACCGGGACTAGCAGAGGGGATGAGCAGTTCTTC. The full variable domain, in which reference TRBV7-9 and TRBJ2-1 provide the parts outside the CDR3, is DTGVSQNPRHKITKRGQNVTFRCDPISEHNRLYWYRQTLGQGPEFLTYFQNEAQLEKSRLLSDRFSAERPKGSFSTLEIQRTEQGDSAMYLCASSQTGTSRGDEQFFGPGTRLTVL.

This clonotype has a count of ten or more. The CDR3 here is CASSSSPGQGYEQFF. CDR3 bases: TGTGCCAGCAGCTCGTCCCCGGGACAGGGGTATGAGCAGTTCTTC. The V gene is TRBV11-3, the J gene TRBJ2-1; 10 positions match TRBD1. The CDR3 has 15 amino acids. CDR1 is SGHNT, CDR2 YENEEA, per germline. The trim removed 4 bases at V and 8 bases at J, leaving 8 bases unmatched.

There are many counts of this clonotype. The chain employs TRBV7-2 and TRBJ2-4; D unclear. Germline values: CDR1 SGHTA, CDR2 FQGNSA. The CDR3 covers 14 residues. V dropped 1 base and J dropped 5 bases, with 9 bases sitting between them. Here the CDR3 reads CASSLDSLQNIQYF. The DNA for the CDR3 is TGTGCCAGCAGCTTAGACAGTCTCCAAAACATTCAGTACTTC.

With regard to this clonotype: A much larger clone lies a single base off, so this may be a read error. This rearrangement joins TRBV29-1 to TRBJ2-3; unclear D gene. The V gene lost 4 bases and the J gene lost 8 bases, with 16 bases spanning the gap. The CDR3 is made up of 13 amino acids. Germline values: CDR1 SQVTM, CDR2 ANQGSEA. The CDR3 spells CSVGPRAGVTQYF. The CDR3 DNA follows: TGCAGCGTTGGCCCCCGGGCTGGGGTTACGCAGTATTTT.